The next 23 T cell receptor beta chains were all read from a single sample in a study of shared clonotypes between healthy human individuals. Sequencing was performed with immunoSEQ multiplex PCR; in TCRdb, only in-frame clones are kept and a portion is missing. The repertoire holds some 2 million clones, about 94% seen once, with 1.2% in the top ten. The naive CD8 subset, CD45RO-negative cells positively selected for CCR7, excluded terminally differentiated effector memory CD45RA+ cells. The source material was naive CD8+ T cells sorted from blood. Receptor source: a man aged 18 to 35 in good health.

The chain combines TRBV19 with TRBJ2-1; D remains unclear. Germline-derived CDR1 and CDR2 are LNHDA and SQIVND (reference sequence). This CDR3 region has 14 residues. V was shortened by 2 bases and J by 8 bases, with 13 bases between the two germline ends. CDR3 loop: CASSISSGVDEQFF. CDR3 DNA sequence: TGTGCCAGTAGTATAAGTTCGGGTGTGGATGAGCAGTTCTTC.

This clone appeared once. Other DNA sequences from this sample encode an identical CDR3 as well. The chain recombines TRBV5-1 with TRBJ2-3; perhaps TRBD1 as D (5 bases). This CDR3 contains 15 residues. Germline values: CDR1 SGHRS, CDR2 YFSETQ. The V gene lost 0 bases and the J gene lost 1 base, with 9 bases spanning the gap. The CDR3 sequence: CASSLEGAGTDTQYF. For the CDR3, the DNA is TGCGCCAGCAGCTTGGAAGGGGCCGGCACAGATACGCAGTATTTT.

CDR3 region: CASSQEYRLAADTQYF. The CDR3 DNA follows: TGCGCCAGCAGCCAAGAATATCGGCTAGCGGCAGATACGCAGTATTTT. The chain combines TRBV4-1 with TRBJ2-3; 7 positions match TRBD2. With V trimmed by 0 bases and J by 4 bases, 7 bases remained unmatched. CDR1 is MGHRA, CDR2 YSYEKL, per germline. This CDR3 spans 16 amino acids.

The chain employs TRBV4-1 and TRBJ1-5, with unresolved D. Germline CDR1 and CDR2: MGHRA and YSYEKL. Trimming cost V 3 bases and J 1 base, with 13 bases left between them. The CDR3 extends over 16 amino acids. The CDR3 DNA follows: TGCGCCAGCAGCCATGATGTTGGGGTAAGCAATCAGCCCCAGCATTTT. It specifies CASSHDVGVSNQPQHF.

J is TRBJ1-1 and V is TRBV27; D call uncertain. This CDR3 region has 13 residues. V was clipped by 3 bases and J by 6 bases, with 11 bases between them. In germline, CDR1 is MNHEY, CDR2 SMNVEV (reference sequence). The CDR3 loop is CASSLAKSPEAFF. In nucleotides, the CDR3 is TGTGCCAGCAGTTTGGCGAAGAGCCCTGAAGCTTTCTTT.

In nucleotides, the CDR3 is TGTGCCAGCAGTTTAGGAATAAGGTATAGCATAGGTACTGAAGCTTTCTTT. Protein sequence: CASSLGIRYSIGTEAFF. The chain is built from TRBV28 and TRBJ1-1; D unresolved. The CDR3 sequence is 17 residues long. CDR1 MDHEN and CDR2 SYDVKM come from the germline V gene. V gave up 2 bases and J gave up 5 bases, with 21 bases separating them.

The chain couples TRBV6-5 to TRBJ1-2; D gene uncertain. This CDR3 comprises 14 residues. V dropped 4 bases and J dropped 4 bases, with 13 bases sitting between them. The germline V gene has CDR1 MNHEY and CDR2 SVGAGI. CDR3 in DNA: TGTGCCAGCAGTTCCCGAGGCACGCTCTATGGCTACACCTTC. Its translation is CASSSRGTLYGYTF.

Of note for this clone: Other DNA sequences in the sample encode the same CDR3. The CDR3 nucleotides read TGTGCCAGCAGCTTGGGGGCCACCTACGAGCAGTACTTC. This encodes CASSLGATYEQYF. The V call is TRBV11-2, the J call TRBJ2-7, with D possibly TRBD1 on 6 matching bases. The CDR3 is made up of 13 amino acids. Germline V gene lookup returns CDR1 SGHAT and CDR2 FQNNGV. V lost 3 bases and J lost 2, with 8 bases in between.

The chain couples TRBV7-8 to TRBJ2-7, with a weak D call TRBD1 (5 bases). V lost 5 bases and J 4 bases, leaving 24 bases between the germline ends. The CDR3 has 17 residues. In germline, CDR1 is SGHVS, CDR2 FQNEAQ. CDR3 in amino acids: CASSPDSRAGPPYEQYF. CDR3 nucleotide sequence: TGTGCCAGCAGCCCAGACTCCAGGGCCGGCCCGCCTTACGAGCAGTACTTC.

The table lists this clone with a count of one. As DNA, the CDR3 is TGTGCCAGCAGTACGGACAGGGGGAACACTGAAGCTTTCTTT. It is translated as CASSTDRGNTEAFF. The J gene is TRBJ1-1, the V gene TRBV28; the match to TRBD1 covers 9 bases. Per the germline V gene, CDR1 is MDHEN and CDR2 is SYDVKM. The CDR3 has 14 residues. The V and J ends lost 5 bases and 1 base, in that order; junction bases with no gene match: 2.

In its sample, this clone was seen once. The rearrangement links TRBV2 to TRBJ1-3, with 7 bases lining up with TRBD1. The CDR3 is made up of 17 amino acids. V shed 5 bases and J 3 bases; nucleotides not matched to a gene: 13. The germline V gene encodes CDR1 SNHLY and CDR2 FYNNEI. DNA for the CDR3: TGTGCCAGCAGTAACGTCGACAGGGAGGCCCTTGGAAACACCATATATTTT. Its protein product is CASSNVDREALGNTIYF.

The chain combines TRBV9 with TRBJ2-3; D gene unclear. Germline CDR1 SGDLS, CDR2 YYNGEE. The CDR3 loop spans 12 amino acids. Trimming shortened V by 3 bases and J by 6 bases, and 8 bases separated the two germline ends. CDR3: CASSALDDTQYF. The DNA for the CDR3 is TGTGCCAGCAGCGCCCTAGATGATACGCAGTATTTT.

This clone appeared a single time. This chain uses TRBV4-3 with TRBJ2-1; 11 bases are shared with TRBD2. The length of the CDR3 is 15 residues. Trimming at V came to 1 base and at J to 10 bases, leaving 6 bases not matched to a gene. CDR1 is LGHNA, CDR2 YSLEER, per germline. CDR3 sequence (DNA): TGCGCCAGCAGCCAAGTACTAGCGGGAGTAGACGAGCAGTTCTTC. Protein sequence: CASSQVLAGVDEQFF.

The chain combines TRBV29-1 with TRBJ2-1, with 9 nucleotides matching TRBD2. The V and J ends lost 2 bases and 6 bases, in that order; junction bases with no gene match: 5. There are 14 residues in the CDR3. Germline values: CDR1 SQVTM, CDR2 ANQGSEA. The CDR3 DNA follows: TGCAGCGTTGAATGGCTAGCGGGAAGCAATGAGCAGTTCTTC. Its translation is CSVEWLAGSNEQFF.

This sequence joins TRBV28 and TRBJ2-3; D is undetermined. V was pared by 4 bases and J by 4 bases, with 6 bases between. Germline CDR1 is MDHEN and CDR2 is SYDVKM. The CDR3 is made up of 12 amino acids. The CDR3 reads CASSWSSDTQYF. CDR3 DNA sequence: TGTGCCAGCAGTTGGTCTTCAGATACGCAGTATTTT.

This clone was seen a single time. This sequence joins TRBV9 and TRBJ1-2, with TRBD1 identical over 8 bases. CDR3 length equals 12 residues. Germline V lookup: CDR1 SGDLS, CDR2 YYNGEE. The ends lost 7 bases at V and 3 bases at J; junction bases unmatched: 2. The CDR3 region is CASSGQDYGYTF. DNA of the CDR3: TGTGCCAGCTCGGGACAGGACTATGGCTACACCTTC.

The V gene is TRBV2, the J gene TRBJ1-5; no reliable D call. The CDR3 has 13 amino acids. Germline V CDR1 and CDR2: SNHLY, FYNNEI. Between the trimmed V and J ends, which lost 2 bases and 7 bases, there was a span of 9 bases. CDR3 DNA sequence: TGTGCCAGCAGTGAAACCGTGAGGCAGCCCCAGCATTTT. Translation: CASSETVRQPQHF.

The chain joins TRBV5-4 to TRBJ1-1; D uncertain. Trimming pared 3 bases from V and 2 bases from J, leaving 11 bases between. The CDR3 is made up of 14 amino acids. CDR1 and CDR2 from the germline V gene are SGHNT and YYREEE (reference sequence). This CDR3 is CASSSSTANTEAFF. CDR3 sequence (DNA): TGTGCCAGCAGCTCCTCGACGGCAAACACTGAAGCTTTCTTT.

The gene calls are TRBV27 and TRBJ1-6; D remains unclear. The CDR3 is 11 amino acids. From germline, CDR1 is MNHEY and CDR2 SMNVEV (reference sequence). The germline V and J ends were trimmed by 8 bases and 12 bases, with 11 bases remaining between them. CDR3 in amino acids: CASGRPGPLHF. CDR3 sequence (DNA): TGTGCCAGCGGAAGACCTGGACCCCTCCACTTT.

Concerning this clone itself: Other DNA sequences in the same sample also yield this CDR3. DNA for the CDR3: TGTGCCTGGAGCACGGACAGCTACGAGCAGTACTTC. Protein: CAWSTDSYEQYF. The chain is built from TRBV30 and TRBJ2-7; perhaps TRBD1 as D (6 bases). Looked up from germline, CDR1 is GTSNPN and CDR2 is SVGIG (reference sequence). CDR3 length equals 12 residues. The V gene lost 3 bases and the J gene lost 3 bases, with 9 bases spanning the gap.

DNA of the CDR3: TGCAGCGTTGAAGATCGAAGAGGTCATGACACTGAAGCTTTCTTT. It yields the protein CSVEDRRGHDTEAFF. V usage is TRBV29-1 and J usage is TRBJ1-1; D uncertain. Trimming cost V 0 bases and J 3 bases, with 14 bases left between them. CDR1 SQVTM and CDR2 ANQGSEA come from the germline V gene. The CDR3 covers 15 residues.

In this sample, this clone turned up once. The rearrangement joins TRBV5-4 to TRBJ2-7; 10 nucleotides align to TRBD1. The CDR3 runs to 16 residues. With V trimmed by 2 bases and J by 3 bases, 8 bases remained unmatched. Germline assignment: CDR1 SGHNT and CDR2 YYREEE (reference sequence). The CDR3 coding sequence is TGTGCCAGCAGCTTCATGGGACAGGGGATGAGCTACGAGCAGTACTTC. It codes for CASSFMGQGMSYEQYF.

The chain uses TRBV9 and TRBJ2-5, with 9 bases that match TRBD2. Germline trimming cut 3 bases from V and 5 bases from J; bases unmatched to any gene: 8. The CDR3 length is 15 residues. The germline V gene has CDR1 SGDLS and CDR2 YYNGEE. CDR3 in DNA: TGTGCCAGCAGCGCTTTAGCGGGGGCGAGGGAGACCCAGTACTTC. It translates to CASSALAGARETQYF. Full variable domain (missing parts from reference TRBV9 and TRBJ2-5): DSGVTQTPKHLITATGQRVTLRCSPRSGDLSVYWYQQSLDQGLQFLIQYYNGEERAKGNILERFSAQQFPDLHSELNLSSLELGDSALYFCASSALAGARETQYFGPGTRLLVL.